These 30 T cell receptor beta chains were sequenced from one sample in a study of early T cells in non-severe SARS-CoV-2 infection. TCRdb processed the 5' RACE reads anew with MiXCR; each CDR3 protein has one entry. The sample lists 90,000 to 120,000 distinct CDR3 sequences, 11% seen once, with 7.6% in the top ten. The sequencing sample was made of whole blood. Every receptor here comes from an adult who was a healthcare worker with PCR-confirmed SARS-CoV-2 infection or an uninfected control (not recorded which).

This clonotype came up many times. The chain employs TRBV4-1 and TRBJ1-6; D may be TRBD1 (5 bases). The CDR3 runs 18 residues. Trimming took off 2 bases at V and 9 bases at J, with 23 bases between the two ends. Looked up from germline, CDR1 is MGHRA and CDR2 is YSYEKL. The DNA for the CDR3 is TGCGCCAGCAGCCAATGGCCGGGACCATTCCTGAATAGTTCACCCCTCCACTTT. This gives the protein CASSQWPGPFLNSSPLHF.

Many counts were recorded for this clonotype. The rearrangement links TRBV20-1 to TRBJ2-7; 7 nucleotides agree with TRBD2. Per germline, CDR1 DFQATT and CDR2 SNEGSKA (reference sequence). The CDR3 runs to 13 residues. With 6 bases clipped from V and 6 bases from J, the junction kept 11 bases outside the gene matches. CDR3 DNA: TGCAGTGCGCCCCGCGGGCGGGAGCGCGAGCAGTACTTC. Residues: CSAPRGREREQYF.

The rearrangement links TRBV29-1 to TRBJ2-4; no firm D call. This CDR3 spans 11 amino acids. Trimming removed 5 bases at V and 12 bases at J, with 14 bases between. The germline V gene has CDR1 SQVTM and CDR2 ANQGSEA. The CDR3 sequence is CSVHQQYPQYF. CDR3 in DNA: TGCAGCGTTCACCAGCAGTATCCTCAGTACTTC.

The chain uses TRBV7-8 and TRBJ2-5, with a tentative D call TRBD1 (5 bases). V dropped 5 bases and J dropped 1 base, with 20 bases sitting between them. The CDR3 is made up of 17 amino acids. Per germline, CDR1 SGHVS and CDR2 FQNEAQ. CDR3 DNA: TGTGCCAGCAGCACCCCCACCCAGGGAACCCTCCAAGAGACCCAGTACTTC. Protein product: CASSTPTQGTLQETQYF.

The chain recombines TRBV7-9 with TRBJ2-6, with D tentatively TRBD2 (5 bases). The germline V and J ends were trimmed by 2 bases and 0 bases, with 11 bases remaining between them. CDR1 is SEHNR and CDR2 is FQNEAQ in the germline V gene (reference sequence). The CDR3 extends over 17 amino acids. CDR3 loop: CASSLMDSGSGANVLTF. The CDR3 nucleotides are TGTGCCAGCAGCTTAATGGACTCCGGCTCTGGGGCCAACGTCCTGACTTTC.

In the case of this clonotype: Just one base apart from a much larger clone, this may be a read error. J is TRBJ2-3 and V is TRBV7-2; D is perhaps TRBD2 (5 bases). Germline V gives CDR1 SGHTA, CDR2 FQGNSA. Between the trimmed V and J ends, which lost 8 bases and 2 bases, there was a span of 14 bases. CDR3 size: 14 residues. CDR3 DNA: TGTGCCAGCGCCCGGGGTGGAGTCACAGATACGCAGTATTTT. Its protein is CASARGGVTDTQYF.

This clonotype has a count of ten or more. This rearrangement joins TRBV7-9 to TRBJ2-2, with no clear D. The CDR3 length is 9 residues. The V gene's germline CDR1 is SEHNR and CDR2 FQNEAQ (reference sequence). Between the trimmed V and J ends, which lost 11 bases and 6 bases, there was a span of 4 bases. Here the CDR3 DNA reads TGTGCCTCCGCCGGGGAGCTGTTTTTT. Amino acid sequence: CASAGELFF.

This clonotype appeared a few times. This chain connects TRBV20-1 to TRBJ2-5; D ambiguous. The CDR3 extends over 14 amino acids. In germline, CDR1 is DFQATT, CDR2 SNEGSKA (reference sequence). Trimming cost V 2 bases and J 2 bases, with 12 bases left between them. Here the CDR3 DNA reads TGCAGTGCTAGAACTACCGCGGCTCAAGAGACCCAGTACTTC. Its translation: CSARTTAAQETQYF.

This clonotype has a handful of counts. The chain uses TRBV7-2 and TRBJ2-1; 11 positions agree with TRBD2. The CDR3 has 14 amino acids. V shed 5 bases and J 9 bases; nucleotides not matched to a gene: 6. Germline CDR1 SGHTA, CDR2 FQGNSA. The CDR3 loop reads CASSLTSGKVEQFF. The CDR3 DNA sequence: TGTGCCAGCAGCCTGACTAGCGGGAAGGTTGAGCAGTTCTTC.

Ten or more counts support this clonotype. This chain links TRBV5-1 with TRBJ2-3; D may match TRBD1 or TRBD2 (5 bases each). The V gene lost 0 bases and the J gene lost 0 bases, with 8 bases spanning the gap. The CDR3 extends over 15 amino acids. Per germline, CDR1 SGHRS and CDR2 YFSETQ. The CDR3 loop is CASSLGGISTDTQYF. CDR3 bases: TGCGCCAGCAGCTTGGGGGGGATCAGCACAGATACGCAGTATTTT.

This clonotype was picked up many times. The V gene is TRBV7-3, the J gene TRBJ2-1, with 13 bases matching TRBD2. The J segment lost 6 bases and the V segment lost 4 bases, leaving 3 bases of the junction unmatched. CDR3 length: 15 residues. Germline lookup yields CDR1 SGHTA and CDR2 FQGTGA. The chain's CDR3 is CASSSTSGRGNEQFF. The CDR3 DNA reads as TGTGCCAGCAGCTCCACTAGCGGGAGGGGCAATGAGCAGTTCTTC.

The V call is TRBV20-1, the J call TRBJ2-1, with D unresolved. Germline V gene lookup returns CDR1 DFQATT and CDR2 SNEGSKA (reference sequence). This CDR3 is 14 amino acids long. V was trimmed by 2 bases and J by 4 bases, leaving 12 bases between them. The chain's CDR3 is CSARWSRPYNEQFF. The CDR3 nucleotides are TGCAGTGCTAGATGGTCGCGACCTTACAATGAGCAGTTCTTC.

This clonotype was observed at least ten times. The V and J genes are TRBV28 and TRBJ1-1; maybe TRBD1 (5 bases). CDR1 and CDR2 from the germline V gene are MDHEN and SYDVKM. This CDR3 region has 13 residues. V was trimmed by 6 bases and J by 8 bases, leaving 16 bases between them. The CDR3 sequence is CASSRGGLSEAFF. DNA of the CDR3: TGTGCCAGCAGCCGTGGGGGGTTGTCGGAAGCTTTCTTT.

Many counts were recorded for this clonotype. The V gene is TRBV5-1, the J gene TRBJ1-1; D call uncertain. Germline-derived CDR1 and CDR2 are SGHRS and YFSETQ. Trimming removed 0 bases from V and 0 bases from J, with 9 bases in between. This CDR3 is built from 15 residues. Here the CDR3 reads CASSLVGSMNTEAFF. As DNA, the CDR3 is TGCGCCAGCAGCTTGGTTGGATCTATGAACACTGAAGCTTTCTTT. The full variable domain, completed using reference TRBV5-1 and TRBJ1-1, is KAGVTQTPRYLIKTRGQQVTLSCSPISGHRSVSWYQQTPGQGLQFLFEYFSETQRNKGNFPGRFSGRQFSNSRSEMNVSTLELGDSALYLCASSLVGSMNTEAFFGQGTRLTVV.

The rearrangement links TRBV29-1 to TRBJ2-5, with D tentatively TRBD2 (5 bases). V was trimmed by 3 bases and J by 9 bases, leaving 14 bases between them. This CDR3 comprises 12 residues. The germline gives CDR1 SQVTM, CDR2 ANQGSEA. The CDR3 sequence: CSVESSGLAQYF. The CDR3, as DNA: TGCAGCGTTGAGTCGAGCGGTTTGGCCCAGTACTTC.

About this clonotype itself: One end of the junction varies from germline; a read error may be responsible. The CDR3 nucleotides are TGTTCCAGTAGTTCCCCTGGGGCCGGAAACAATGGCTACACCTTC. Translating it yields CSSSSPGAGNNGYTF. The chain employs TRBV19 and TRBJ1-2; D is possibly TRBD1 (5 bases). Germline V gives CDR1 LNHDA, CDR2 SQIVND (reference sequence). The CDR3 contains 15 residues.

The rearrangement joins TRBV4-1 to TRBJ2-5; D is perhaps TRBD2 (5 bases). Looked up from germline, CDR1 is MGHRA and CDR2 is YSYEKL. Trimming left V 4 bases short and J 6 bases short, with 12 bases between. The CDR3 has 13 residues. CDR3 nucleotides: TGCGCCAGCAGCCCCCCCACGGGAAAGACCCAGTACTTC. It is translated as CASSPPTGKTQYF.

The rearrangement links TRBV11-2 to TRBJ2-5, with TRBD2 identical over 7 bases. CDR1 is SGHAT and CDR2 is FQNNGV in the germline V gene. CDR3 length equals 12 residues. Trimming took 8 bases from V and 5 from J; bases not matched to a gene: 5. The CDR3 nucleotides are TGTGCCAGCGGGAGGGCAAGGGAGACCCAGTACTTC. This codes for CASGRARETQYF.

This clonotype has just a few counts. J is TRBJ1-2 and V is TRBV4-3; possibly TRBD1 for D (5 bases). Per germline, CDR1 LGHNA and CDR2 YSLEER. The V gene lost 0 bases and the J gene lost 5 bases, with 16 bases spanning the gap. The CDR3 runs to 16 residues. CDR3 residues: CASSQDGQETGYGYTF. The CDR3 DNA reads TGCGCCAGCAGCCAAGACGGACAAGAAACGGGTTATGGCTACACCTTC.

Ten or more counts support this clonotype. The chain combines TRBV7-6 with TRBJ1-2; weak D call: TRBD1 (6 bases). The germline V gene has CDR1 SGHVS and CDR2 FNYEAQ. The CDR3 runs to 13 residues. The germline V and J ends were trimmed by 1 base and 7 bases, with 10 bases remaining between them. CDR3 coding DNA: TGTGCCAGCAGCTTAGACGGGGGCCGTGGCTACACCTTC. Amino acid sequence: CASSLDGGRGYTF.

The gene calls are TRBV18 and TRBJ2-6, with D maybe TRBD1 (6 bases). Germline V gene sequence: CDR1 KGHSH, CDR2 LQKENI. The CDR3 totals 16 residues. V lost 3 bases, J lost 5 bases, and 14 bases lay in between. Here the CDR3 DNA reads TGTGCCAGCTCACCCGTGACAGGCCGCCGGGCCAACGTCCTGACTTTC. Translated: CASSPVTGRRANVLTF.

This chain links TRBV6-2 or TRBV6-3 with TRBJ1-4; D is unclear. Germline CDR1 MNHEY, CDR2 SVGEGT. The CDR3 sequence is 13 residues long. Deletions cut 6 bases from V and 6 bases from J, with 11 bases between. The CDR3 here is CASRSRTDEKLFF. The CDR3 DNA reads TGTGCCAGCAGATCGCGGACGGATGAAAAACTGTTTTTT.

This clonotype was recorded many times. This chain connects TRBV7-8 to TRBJ1-6; D call uncertain. Germline V CDR1 and CDR2: SGHVS, FQNEAQ. The CDR3 is made up of 14 amino acids. Trimming left V 6 bases short and J 6 bases short, with 12 bases between. DNA of the CDR3: TGTGCCAGCAGTTTTGGTGGGAGTAATTCACCCCTCCACTTT. Protein product: CASSFGGSNSPLHF.

This chain connects TRBV10-1 to TRBJ2-1; no clear D gene. Trimming stripped 5 bases from V and 9 bases from J, with 11 bases between. The CDR3 length is 12 residues. From germline, CDR1 is WNHNN and CDR2 SYGVQD (reference sequence). The CDR3 region has the DNA TGCGCCAGCAGTACGGGTCCCGCTGAGCAGTTCTTC. Residues: CASSTGPAEQFF.

This clonotype rates as medium-sized. The chain joins TRBV7-2 to TRBJ1-5; D gene ambiguous. Germline V lookup: CDR1 SGHTA, CDR2 FQGNSA. The length of the CDR3 is 13 residues. V lost 4 bases to trimming and J lost 3 bases, with 7 bases between them. Here the CDR3 DNA reads TGTGCCAGCAGCTCCCAACCCAATCAGCCCCAGCATTTT. This codes for CASSSQPNQPQHF.

Details on this clonotype: Given the absence of the conserved phenylalanine or tryptophan at the CDR3 end, a read error is likely. The gene calls are TRBV4-1 and TRBJ2-3; the D is unclear. Trimming removed 0 bases at V and 6 bases at J, with 10 bases between. The CDR3 extends over 14 amino acids. The germline V gene encodes CDR1 MGHRA and CDR2 YSYEKL. The DNA of the CDR3 is TGCGCCAGCAGCCAAGATCACAGTTCCGATACGCAGTATTCT. This gives the protein CASSQDHSSDTQYS.

At least ten counts were recorded for this clonotype. The genes are TRBV12-3 or TRBV12-4 and TRBJ1-1; D unclear. This CDR3 contains 14 residues. Trimming shortened V by 6 bases and J by 1 base, and 12 bases separated the two germline ends. In DNA form, the CDR3 reads TGTGCCAGCAGACTCTACGGAGGGAACACTGAAGCTTTCTTT. It encodes CASRLYGGNTEAFF.

The V and J genes are TRBV6-2 or TRBV6-3 and TRBJ2-5; a weak D match, TRBD1 (6 bases). Trimming cost V 6 bases and J 4 bases, with 9 bases left between them. The germline CDR1 and CDR2 sequences are MNHEY and SVGEGT. The CDR3 totals 12 residues. The CDR3 nucleotides are TGTGCCAGCAGCCACAGGGCAGAGACCCAGTACTTC. This translates into CASSHRAETQYF.

This clonotype was seen at least ten times. V is TRBV27 and J is TRBJ2-7; D may match TRBD1 or TRBD2 (5 bases each). Germline V gene lookup returns CDR1 MNHEY and CDR2 SMNVEV (reference sequence). CDR3 length equals 16 residues. The germline V and J ends were trimmed by 5 bases and 2 bases, with 19 bases remaining between them. As DNA, the CDR3 is TGTGCCAGCAGTAGACAGATCGGAGGAGGCACCTACGAGCAGTACTTC. Encoded protein: CASSRQIGGGTYEQYF.

The chain joins TRBV14 to TRBJ2-1; D is undetermined. V was clipped by 0 bases and J by 3 bases, with 6 bases between them. This CDR3 spans 14 amino acids. CDR1 and CDR2 from the germline V gene are SGHDN and FVKESK. DNA for the CDR3: TGTGCCAGCAGCCAAGAGGCGGTCTACAATGAGCAGTTCTTC. This encodes CASSQEAVYNEQFF.